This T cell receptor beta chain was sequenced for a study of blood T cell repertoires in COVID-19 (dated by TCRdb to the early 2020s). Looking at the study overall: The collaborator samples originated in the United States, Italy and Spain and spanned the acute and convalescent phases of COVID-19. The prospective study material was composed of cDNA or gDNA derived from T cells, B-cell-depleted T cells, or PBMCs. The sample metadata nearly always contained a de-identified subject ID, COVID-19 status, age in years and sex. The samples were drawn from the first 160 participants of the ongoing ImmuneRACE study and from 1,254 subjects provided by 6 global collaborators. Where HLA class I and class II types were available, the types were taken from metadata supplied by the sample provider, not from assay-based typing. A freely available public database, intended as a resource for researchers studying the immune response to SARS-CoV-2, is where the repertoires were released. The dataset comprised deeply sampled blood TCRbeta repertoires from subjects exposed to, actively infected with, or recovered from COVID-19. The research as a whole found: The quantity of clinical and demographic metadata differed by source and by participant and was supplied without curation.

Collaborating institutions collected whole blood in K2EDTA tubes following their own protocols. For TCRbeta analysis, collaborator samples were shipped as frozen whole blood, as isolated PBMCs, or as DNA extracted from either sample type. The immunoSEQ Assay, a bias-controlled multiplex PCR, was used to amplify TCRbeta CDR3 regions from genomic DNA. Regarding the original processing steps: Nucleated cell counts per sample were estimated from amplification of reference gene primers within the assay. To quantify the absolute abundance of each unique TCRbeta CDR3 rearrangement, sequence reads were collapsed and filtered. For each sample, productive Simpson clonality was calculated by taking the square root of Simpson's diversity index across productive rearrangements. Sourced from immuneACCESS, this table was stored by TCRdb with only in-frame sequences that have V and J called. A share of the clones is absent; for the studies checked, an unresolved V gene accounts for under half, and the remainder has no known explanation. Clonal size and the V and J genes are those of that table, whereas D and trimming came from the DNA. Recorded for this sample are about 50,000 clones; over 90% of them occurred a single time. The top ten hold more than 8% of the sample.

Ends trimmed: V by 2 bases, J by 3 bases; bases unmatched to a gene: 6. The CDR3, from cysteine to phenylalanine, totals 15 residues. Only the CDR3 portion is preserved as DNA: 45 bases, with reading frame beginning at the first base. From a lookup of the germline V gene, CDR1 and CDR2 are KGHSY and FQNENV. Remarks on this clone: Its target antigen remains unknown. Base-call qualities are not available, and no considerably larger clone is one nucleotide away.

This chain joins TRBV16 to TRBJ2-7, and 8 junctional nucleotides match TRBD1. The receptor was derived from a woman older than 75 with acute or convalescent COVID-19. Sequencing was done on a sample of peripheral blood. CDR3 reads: CASSQGTGDIYEQYF. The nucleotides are TGTGCCAGCAGCCAAGGGACAGGCGATATCTACGAGCAGTACTTC.